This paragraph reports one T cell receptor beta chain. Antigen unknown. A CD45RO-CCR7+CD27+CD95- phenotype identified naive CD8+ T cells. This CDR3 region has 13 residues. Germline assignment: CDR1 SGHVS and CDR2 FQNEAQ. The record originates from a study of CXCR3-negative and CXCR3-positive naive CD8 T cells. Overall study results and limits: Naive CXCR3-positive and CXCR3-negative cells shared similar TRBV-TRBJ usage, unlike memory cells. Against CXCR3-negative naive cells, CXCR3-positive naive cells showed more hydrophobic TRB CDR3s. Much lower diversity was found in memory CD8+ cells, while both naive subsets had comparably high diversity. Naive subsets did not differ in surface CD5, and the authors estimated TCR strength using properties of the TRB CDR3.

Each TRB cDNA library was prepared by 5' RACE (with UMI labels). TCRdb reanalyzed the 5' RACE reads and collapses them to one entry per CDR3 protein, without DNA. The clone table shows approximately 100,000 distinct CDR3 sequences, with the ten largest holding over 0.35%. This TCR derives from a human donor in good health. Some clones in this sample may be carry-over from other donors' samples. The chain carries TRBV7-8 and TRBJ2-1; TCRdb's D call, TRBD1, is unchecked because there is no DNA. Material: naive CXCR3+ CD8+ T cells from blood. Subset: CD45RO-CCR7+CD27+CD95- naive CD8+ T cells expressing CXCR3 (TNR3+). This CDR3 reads CASSLLGDVVQFF. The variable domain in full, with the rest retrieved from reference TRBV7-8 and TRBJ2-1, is GAGVSQSPRYKVAKRGQDVALRCDPISGHVSLFWYQQALGQGPEFLTYFQNEAQLDKSGLPSDRFFAERPEGSVSTLKIQRTQQEDSAVYLCASSLLGDVVQFFGPGTRLTVL.